What follows is one TCR beta chain and its context. The antigen remains unidentified. This specimen belongs to a study of T cells in localized non-small cell lung cancer. Overall study findings and caveats: Elevated blood T cell density was associated with longer overall survival.

The V gene's germline CDR1 is KGHSH and CDR2 LQKENI. This CDR3 has 14 amino acids. V was clipped by 3 bases and J by 5 bases, with 10 bases between them. Assay: immunoSEQ multiplex PCR; the TCRdb copy retains only in-frame clones and omits some. The repertoire holds roughly 38,000 clones, with about four fifths as singletons. This chain connects TRBV18 to TRBJ1-4; no clear D. This clonotype was sampled from a male donor at least 60 years old with stage III squamous cell lung carcinoma. The sample was peripheral blood, taken before any cancer treatment. The CDR3 DNA reads TGTGCCAGCTCACCGGGCAGTTGGAATGAAAAACTGTTTTTT. Amino acids: CASSPGSWNEKLFF.